These T cell receptor beta chains were read from a single sample in a study of T cell responses to AZD1222 COVID-19 vaccine. Only in-frame clones appear in the TCRdb table, and some are missing; sequencing was by immunoSEQ multiplex PCR. In the table there are some 150,000 clones, about 90% of which are singletons. The sequenced sample was peripheral blood, obtained on day 0 of MenACWY control vaccination. These receptors were taken from an adult in good health. The CDR3 runs from the conserved cysteine through the conserved F or W. Fields, in order: V gene, D gene, clone size, J gene, CDR3 DNA, CDR3 protein. A D gene is named only where the DNA matches it firmly. Size is stated for part of the rows, as once, few or many counts, or as a class when the clone is expanded.

>TRBV30|-|-|TRBJ1-5
TGTGCCTGGAGAAGGGCCGCCAATCAGCCCCAGCATTTT
CAWRRAANQPQHF
>TRBV7-2|-|-|TRBJ2-5
TGTGCCAGCAGCCACCCAGGGGTGGCATTGGAGACCCAGTACTTC
CASSHPGVALETQYF
>TRBV19|TRBD1|few|TRBJ1-1
TGTGCCAGTAGTAGACTAGTCGGGACAGAGAACACTGAAGCTTTCTTT
CASSRLVGTENTEAFF
>TRBV7-2|-|-|TRBJ1-3
TGTGCCAGCAGCCCGCAGCGAGGGGATAACACCATATATTTT
CASSPQRGDNTIYF
>TRBV11-2|-|-|TRBJ1-2
TGTGCCAGCAGCTTAAACGTAGACTATGGCTACACCTTC
CASSLNVDYGYTF
>TRBV11-3|-|-|TRBJ1-1
TGTGCCAGCAGCACTCGGACGGGGATGAACACTGAAGCTTTCTTT
CASSTRTGMNTEAFF
>TRBV9|TRBD2|-|TRBJ2-3
TGTGCCAGCAGCGTATCGGGACTACACACAGATACGCAGTATTTT
CASSVSGLHTDTQYF
>TRBV28|-|-|TRBJ1-3
TGTGCCAGCAGCCTTACAGGGCGCGGAAACACCATATATTTT
CASSLTGRGNTIYF
>TRBV3-1/TRBV3-2|-|-|TRBJ1-6
TGTGCCAGCAGCCAAGACCCGAGTCTGGGGGGCCCTCTTCGTTCACCCCTCCACTTT
CASSQDPSLGGPLRSPLHF
>TRBV7-9|-|-|TRBJ2-7
TGTGCCAGCAGCTCATACCCGGGACACGGCTACGAGCAGTACTTC
CASSSYPGHGYEQYF
>TRBV5-4|TRBD2|-|TRBJ2-5
TGTGCCAGCAGCTTGGCCAGCGGGAGCCCCTACCAAGAGACCCAGTACTTC
CASSLASGSPYQETQYF
>TRBV21-1|-|-|TRBJ1-5
TGTGCCAGCAGCAAGGCCTCGTTGCCCCAGCATTTT
CASSKASLPQHF
>TRBV11-2|TRBD1|once|TRBJ1-4
TGTGCCAGCAGCTTCGACAGGGGGCATCTGTTCAATGAAAAACTGTTTTTT
CASSFDRGHLFNEKLFF
>TRBV5-5|-|once|TRBJ2-3
TGTGCCAGCAGCTCCTTGGAGGGCCCAGATACGCAGTATTTT
CASSSLEGPDTQYF
>TRBV30|-|-|TRBJ2-1
TGTGCCTGGAGTGCTGACTATGCTGCTGAGCAGTTCTTC
CAWSADYAAEQFF
>TRBV30|-|-|TRBJ2-7
TGTGCCTGGAGTGTAGACAGCCTGGACGAGCAGTACTTC
CAWSVDSLDEQYF
>TRBV6-5|-|-|TRBJ1-1
TGTGCCAGCAAATTCGGACCGGAGAACACTGAAGCTTTCTTT
CASKFGPENTEAFF
>TRBV9|-|-|TRBJ2-3
TGTGCCAGCAGCGTAGTTCCTGACACAGATACGCAGTATTTT
CASSVVPDTDTQYF
>TRBV7-2|-|-|TRBJ2-5
TGTGCCAGCAGCGTTAAAGAGACCCAGTACTTC
CASSVKETQYF
>TRBV6-5|TRBD1|-|TRBJ1-2
TGTGCCAGCAGTTCCGGGACAGGGGAAAGTGGCTACACCTTC
CASSSGTGESGYTF
>TRBV15|-|-|TRBJ2-7
TGTGCCACCCGGCTGAGTAGCGGATACGAGCAGTACTTC
CATRLSSGYEQYF
>TRBV28|TRBD1|-|TRBJ1-1
TGTGCCAGCAGGACGCCCCGGCAGGGGGCCCCTGAAGCTTTCTTT
CASRTPRQGAPEAFF
>TRBV7-9|-|-|TRBJ1-5
TGTGCCAGCAGCTTAGGGGGAGATACCAATCAGCCCCAGCATTTT
CASSLGGDTNQPQHF
>TRBV18|TRBD2|-|TRBJ2-3
TGTGCCAGCGGGGGGGAAGGACGCACAGATACGCAGTATTTT
CASGGEGRTDTQYF
>TRBV27|TRBD2|-|TRBJ2-1
TGTGCCAGCAGTTTAAACGGGAGGGCCATTAATGAGCAGTTCTTC
CASSLNGRAINEQFF
>TRBV21-1|-|-|TRBJ1-2
TGTGCCAGCAGCACAGAAATGGGAGTAGGGGGAGACTATGGCTACACCTTC
CASSTEMGVGGDYGYTF
>TRBV7-2|-|-|TRBJ2-3
TGTGCCAGCAGCTTAAGGAGCGGGTATAGCACAGATACGCAGTATTTT
CASSLRSGYSTDTQYF
>TRBV12-3/TRBV12-4|-|-|TRBJ2-2
TGTGCCAGCAGCCTTTGGGGAGGTGGGGAGCTGTTTTTT
CASSLWGGGELFF
>TRBV4-1|-|few|TRBJ1-5
TGCGCCAGCAGCCAAGACGGGGCCCTCAATCAGCCCCAGCATTTT
CASSQDGALNQPQHF
>TRBV19|-|-|TRBJ1-1
TGTGCCAGTAGTATAGATCGCCCGGCAACCGACACTGAAGCTTTCTTT
CASSIDRPATDTEAFF
>TRBV7-8|TRBD1|once|TRBJ2-7
TGTGCCAGCAGCTTTCCCCGGACAGGGCCCTACGAGCAGTACTTC
CASSFPRTGPYEQYF
>TRBV11-3|-|-|TRBJ2-2
TGTGCCAGCAGCTTAGGGGTGAGCACCGGGGAGCTGTTTTTT
CASSLGVSTGELFF
>TRBV27|-|-|TRBJ1-5
TGTGCCAGCAGTTTAGGGGGCCATAGCAATCAGCCCCAGCATTTT
CASSLGGHSNQPQHF
>TRBV9|TRBD2|-|TRBJ2-1
TGTGCCAGCAGCGTAGAACGGAGCGGGAAGCAGTTCTTC
CASSVERSGKQFF
>TRBV7-9|-|-|TRBJ1-1
TGTGCCAGCAGCTTCGAGGGAGGAACTGAAGCTTTCTTT
CASSFEGGTEAFF
>TRBV11-1|TRBD2|-|TRBJ2-3
TGTGCCAGCACACCGGGACTACACACAGATACGCAGTATTTT
CASTPGLHTDTQYF
>TRBV20-1|-|once|TRBJ2-7
TGCAGTGCTAGTATGGGGGCGAGGGACCACGAGCAGTACTTC
CSASMGARDHEQYF
>TRBV21-1|-|-|TRBJ1-1
TGTGCCAGCAGCGGAACATGGGGCGGGGACAGGGAGGCCACTGAAGCTTTCTTT
CASSGTWGGDREATEAFF
>TRBV12-5|-|-|TRBJ2-5
TGTGCTAGTGGCCGGGACACGCAAGAGACCCAGTACTTC
CASGRDTQETQYF
>TRBV24-1|-|-|TRBJ2-7
TGTGCCACCAGTGATCGGGATGGGACCAACGAGCAGTACTTC
CATSDRDGTNEQYF
>TRBV7-9|TRBD1|-|TRBJ2-6
TGTGCCAGCCGGACAGGGTCAGGGGCCAACGTCCTGACTTTC
CASRTGSGANVLTF
>TRBV4-3|TRBD2|-|TRBJ2-7
TGCGCCAGCAGCCAAGCGACTAGCGGGAGTTCCACCCTCTACGAGCAGTACTTC
CASSQATSGSSTLYEQYF
>TRBV28|TRBD2|-|TRBJ2-5
TGTGCCAGCAGTACCCCCGGGACTAGGGTAGGGGAGACCCAGTACTTC
CASSTPGTRVGETQYF
>TRBV7-2|-|-|TRBJ2-6
TGTGCCAGCAGCAATAGGCGTTCCGGGGCCAACGTCCTGACTTTC
CASSNRRSGANVLTF
>TRBV9|-|-|TRBJ1-1
TGTGCCAGCAGCGTAGCATCAGGGAACACTGAAGCTTTCTTT
CASSVASGNTEAFF
>TRBV5-1|-|-|TRBJ2-3
TGCGCCAGCAGCTTGGGCCCCACGGGACGCCCCACAGATACGCAGTATTTT
CASSLGPTGRPTDTQYF
>TRBV12-3/TRBV12-4|-|-|TRBJ1-1
TGTGCCAGCAGTTTAGCATTTACTGAAGCTTTCTTT
CASSLAFTEAFF
>TRBV6-5|-|-|TRBJ1-5
TGTGCCAGCACTCCTCCGCCGGGTCCCCAGCATTTT
CASTPPPGPQHF
>TRBV12-3/TRBV12-4|-|-|TRBJ2-4
TGTGCCAGCAGTTTCCCGAGAGGTGACATTCAGTACTTC
CASSFPRGDIQYF
>TRBV5-1|TRBD1|-|TRBJ1-2
TGCGCCAGCAGCTTGAGGTCAGGGGGCGAAGGCTACACCTTC
CASSLRSGGEGYTF
>TRBV11-2|TRBD2|-|TRBJ2-3
TGTGCCAGCAGCGCCCAGGGCGGGAGGGTGGTTACAGATACGCAGTATTTT
CASSAQGGRVVTDTQYF
>TRBV7-3|-|-|TRBJ1-2
TGTGCCAGCAGCTTAACCGAGGGCGGCTACGGCTACACCTTC
CASSLTEGGYGYTF
>TRBV28|-|-|TRBJ1-5
TGTGCCAGCAGATTTTACCCTAGGGGTCAGCCCCAGCATTTT
CASRFYPRGQPQHF
>TRBV7-3|TRBD2|-|TRBJ2-1
TGTGCCAGCAGCTCCGGGACTAGCGGGAGGGCCTACAATGAGCAGTTCTTC
CASSSGTSGRAYNEQFF
>TRBV4-2|TRBD1|-|TRBJ1-2
TGTGCCAGCGGGGGACAGCAGGCTAACTATGGCTACACCTTC
CASGGQQANYGYTF
>TRBV7-3|TRBD1|-|TRBJ1-1
TGTGCCAGCAGCGTGGGACAGGGGGGCACTGAAGCTTTCTTT
CASSVGQGGTEAFF
>TRBV7-2|-|once|TRBJ1-2
TGTGCCAGCAGCAGCGGGCCCAAACTCTATGGCTACACCTTC
CASSSGPKLYGYTF
>TRBV4-3|TRBD2|-|TRBJ2-3
TGCGCCAGCAGCCTGGGACTAACTACGGATACGCAGTATTTT
CASSLGLTTDTQYF
>TRBV19|-|-|TRBJ1-4
TGTGCCAGTAGTATACAGAGTGCAACTAATGAAAAACTGTTTTTT
CASSIQSATNEKLFF
>TRBV7-9|-|-|TRBJ1-1
TGTGCCAGCAGCTCGAGCGTGATGGACACTGAAGCTTTCTTT
CASSSSVMDTEAFF